These T cell receptor beta chains were read from a single sample in a study of cytomegalovirus exposure and HLA in healthy donors. Repertoires were generated with immunoSEQ multiplex PCR, while TCRdb's copy carries only in-frame clones and drops some. The table has 55,000 to 75,000 clones, approximately 94% seen once; the top ten hold roughly 1.4%. Input material: PBMCs. The origin of the receptors is a man between 18 and 35 years old in good health and CMV-seropositive. Both conserved end residues are part of each CDR3. Fields, in order: clone size, J gene, D gene, V gene, CDR3 DNA, CDR3 protein. A D gene is named only where the DNA matches it firmly. Only part of the rows carry a size: once, few, many, or a class if the clone is expanded.

once | TRBJ2-7 | . | TRBV7-8 | TGTGCCAGCAGCTTAAAGGCCGGGAACTACGAGCAGTACTTC | CASSLKAGNYEQYF
. | TRBJ1-1 | TRBD1 | TRBV2 | TGTGCCAGCACCCCGGGACAGGAGAACACTGAAGCTTTCTTT | CASTPGQENTEAFF
. | TRBJ2-3 | . | TRBV5-1 | TGCGCCAGCAGCTTGTTTGGGGGGACGACGGATACGCAGTATTTT | CASSLFGGTTDTQYF
. | TRBJ2-5 | TRBD2 | TRBV11-2 | TGTGCCAGCAGCGCATGGACTAGCGGGGATCAAGAGACCCAGTACTTC | CASSAWTSGDQETQYF
. | TRBJ2-3 | . | TRBV25-1 | TGTGCCAGCAGTGAATTGGGGGCCATCACAGATACGCAGTATTTT | CASSELGAITDTQYF
once | TRBJ2-3 | TRBD2 | TRBV7-9 | TGTGCCAGCAGCTTAGCGTACGCGGGAGAGGCGCGTGGCACAGATACGCAGTATTTT | CASSLAYAGEARGTDTQYF
. | TRBJ2-7 | TRBD2 | TRBV6-1 | TGTGCCAGCACCGCGGGGGACCTCGAGCAGTACTTC | CASTAGDLEQYF
. | TRBJ2-1 | TRBD2 | TRBV18 | TGTGCCAGCTCACCAACTAGCGACTACCAGCAGTTCTTC | CASSPTSDYQQFF
. | TRBJ2-7 | . | TRBV5-1 | TGCGCCAGCAGCACATCCCCGCAGGGAGGCCGGTCCTACGAGCAGTACTTC | CASSTSPQGGRSYEQYF
. | TRBJ2-1 | TRBD2 | TRBV10-3 | TGTGCCATCCAGGGCCTAGCGGGAGAAAAGAAGTCCTACAATGAGCAGTTCTTC | CAIQGLAGEKKSYNEQFF
. | TRBJ2-1 | TRBD2 | TRBV4-1 | TGCGCCAGCAGCCAAGATTATAGCGGGGGGGCCGATGAGCAGTTCTTC | CASSQDYSGGADEQFF
. | TRBJ1-2 | TRBD1 | TRBV6-6 | TGTGCCAGCAGTAAACCGGGACAGGGGTCCAATGGCTACACCTTC | CASSKPGQGSNGYTF
. | TRBJ2-1 | TRBD1 | TRBV7-3 | TGTGCCAGCAGCTCCACAGGGGGCTACAATGAGCAGTTCTTC | CASSSTGGYNEQFF
. | TRBJ2-5 | TRBD1 | TRBV28 | TGTGCCAGCAGTCCCGGGACAGTCCAAGAGACCCAGTACTTC | CASSPGTVQETQYF
. | TRBJ2-7 | TRBD1 | TRBV6-6 | TGTGCCAGCGGACAGGAGAGCTCCTACGAGCAGTACTTC | CASGQESSYEQYF
. | TRBJ2-7 | TRBD2 | TRBV4-1 | TGCGCCAGCAGCTCTAGCGGGGGGACGACCTACGAGCAGTACTTC | CASSSSGGTTYEQYF
. | TRBJ2-7 | . | TRBV6-1 | TGTGCCAGCAGTGATTCATTTGGGACATCCCTTTACGAGCAGTACTTC | CASSDSFGTSLYEQYF
. | TRBJ2-5 | TRBD2 | TRBV7-2 | TGTGCCAGCAGCCCAGACCTAGCGGGACAACCGAAAGAGACCCAGTACTTC | CASSPDLAGQPKETQYF
. | TRBJ1-1 | . | TRBV6-5 | TGTGCCAGCAGTTCAGGGGCAGGGTGGTCTTCTGAAGCTTTCTTT | CASSSGAGWSSEAFF
. | TRBJ1-5 | TRBD1 | TRBV2 | TGTGCCAGCAGTGTGGAGGGGGCAAACCAGCCCCAGCATTTT | CASSVEGANQPQHF
. | TRBJ2-5 | . | TRBV5-6 | TGTGCCAGCAGCCTGGTCGGGGTAGCAGCGTACTTC | CASSLVGVAAYF
once | TRBJ1-2 | . | TRBV6-5 | TGTGCCAGCAGTTACAGGACAGAACGTGGCTACACCTTC | CASSYRTERGYTF
. | TRBJ2-7 | TRBD1 | TRBV19 | TGTGCCAGTAGTCACGACAGGGGGCGCACCCCTTCCTACGAGCAGTACTTC | CASSHDRGRTPSYEQYF
once | TRBJ1-4 | TRBD1 | TRBV5-1 | TGCGCCAGCACGGCCGGGACAGGGTCAACTAATGAAAAACTGTTTTTT | CASTAGTGSTNEKLFF
. | TRBJ2-7 | TRBD2 | TRBV28 | TGTGCCAGCAGTTTTAACAGCGGGAGGGGTAACTACGAGCAGTACTTC | CASSFNSGRGNYEQYF
few | TRBJ1-4 | . | TRBV9 | TGTGCCAGCAGCTTGACAGGCCTCTACGCAACTAATGAAAAACTGTTTTTT | CASSLTGLYATNEKLFF
. | TRBJ2-7 | . | TRBV28 | TGTGCCAGCAGTTTAAGGGGGGGAGGCCGAAGCTCCTACGAGCAGTACTTC | CASSLRGGGRSSYEQYF
. | TRBJ2-7 | . | TRBV5-1 | TGCGCCAGCAGCCAGGTAGGCCTCAGCTCCTACGAGCAGTACTTC | CASSQVGLSSYEQYF
. | TRBJ1-6 | . | TRBV5-1 | TGCGCCAGCAGCCCGGGAACCCTCACCGATAATTCACCCCTCCACTTT | CASSPGTLTDNSPLHF
. | TRBJ2-5 | TRBD2 | TRBV9 | TGTGCCAGCAGCGTAGCTGGGACTAGGGGAGAGACCCAGTACTTC | CASSVAGTRGETQYF
. | TRBJ1-4 | . | TRBV6-1 | TGTGCCAGCCTCAGGGTATTCTCAACTAATGAAAAACTGTTTTTT | CASLRVFSTNEKLFF
once | TRBJ2-7 | . | TRBV7-2 | TGTGCCAGCAGCACAAGACAGTACCACGAGCAGTACTTC | CASSTRQYHEQYF
. | TRBJ2-5 | TRBD2 | TRBV7-9 | TGTGCCAGCAGCCCGGGACTAGCGCAAGAGACCCAGTACTTC | CASSPGLAQETQYF
. | TRBJ1-1 | . | TRBV4-2 | TGTGCCAGCAGCCAACACACAGTAAACACTGAAGCTTTCTTT | CASSQHTVNTEAFF
few | TRBJ1-6 | . | TRBV7-2 | TGTGCCAGCAGCTCATTCAGGGGTGGAAGTTCACCCCTCCACTTT | CASSSFRGGSSPLHF
. | TRBJ1-2 | TRBD1 | TRBV5-1 | TGCGCCAGCAGCTTGGAGGGGACAGATACTGGGAGCTACACCTTC | CASSLEGTDTGSYTF
. | TRBJ1-6 | . | TRBV27 | TGTGCCAGCAGCTTGGGGGGACCCTATAATTCACCCCTCCACTTT | CASSLGGPYNSPLHF
. | TRBJ1-1 | . | TRBV5-6 | TGTGCCAGCAGCTTGGGGGAGGTGGCTTTCTTT | CASSLGEVAFF
. | TRBJ2-4 | TRBD2 | TRBV5-1 | TGCGCCAGCAGCGCCGGGACTAGTACTGACATTCAGTACTTC | CASSAGTSTDIQYF
. | TRBJ1-2 | TRBD1 | TRBV6-5 | TGTGCCAGCAGTTACCTACTTGGGACAGTCTATGGCTACACCTTC | CASSYLLGTVYGYTF
. | TRBJ2-6 | TRBD1 | TRBV2 | TGTGCCAGCAGCGCCCGGACAGGGAACGTGCCCTCTGGGGCCAACGTCCTGACTTTC | CASSARTGNVPSGANVLTF
. | TRBJ1-3 | . | TRBV30 | TGTGCCTGGAGTGTATCAGGCTCTGGAAACACCATATATTTT | CAWSVSGSGNTIYF
. | TRBJ1-6 | . | TRBV18 | TGTGCCAGCTCACCCTCCTCGGATAATTCACCCCTCCACTTT | CASSPSSDNSPLHF
. | TRBJ2-2 | TRBD2 | TRBV10-3 | TGTGCCATCGAGGTAGCGGGAGGGCCCGGCACCGGGGAGCTGTTTTTT | CAIEVAGGPGTGELFF
. | TRBJ2-5 | TRBD1 | TRBV18 | TGTGCCAGCTCACCTACAGGGGGCCGGCAAGAGACCCAGTACTTC | CASSPTGGRQETQYF
. | TRBJ2-3 | TRBD2 | TRBV18 | TGTGCCAGCTCAGTACTAGCGGGGGCCCTTAGGGATACGCAGTATTTT | CASSVLAGALRDTQYF
. | TRBJ2-5 | TRBD2 | TRBV19 | TGTGCCAGTAGTCAACTAGCGGGAGCCCAAGAGACCCAGTACTTC | CASSQLAGAQETQYF
. | TRBJ2-7 | . | TRBV7-9 | TGTGCCAGCACCCGTGGGGGCGGACCCATAGAGCAGTACTTC | CASTRGGGPIEQYF
. | TRBJ2-4 | TRBD2 | TRBV28 | TGTGCCAGCAGCCTAGCGGAAGAAAACATTCAGTACTTC | CASSLAEENIQYF
. | TRBJ2-3 | TRBD1 | TRBV6-4 | TGTGCCAGCACTGACAGGGGAGGTTCCACAGATACGCAGTATTTT | CASTDRGGSTDTQYF
. | TRBJ2-3 | TRBD1 | TRBV29-1 | TGCAGCGTTGAGAGGGGACAGTACACAGATACGCAGTATTTT | CSVERGQYTDTQYF
. | TRBJ2-3 | TRBD2 | TRBV5-1 | TGCGCCAGCAGCTTGGGAGGACTAGCGGCCACAGATACGCAGTATTTT | CASSLGGLAATDTQYF
. | TRBJ2-7 | TRBD2 | TRBV2 | TGTGCCAGCAGTGTGGGGTGGGGACTAGCGGGAGAGGTCTCCTACGAGCAGTACTTC | CASSVGWGLAGEVSYEQYF
. | TRBJ2-1 | . | TRBV29-1 | TGCAGCGTTGAGAGAAGCTCCTACAATGAGCAGTTCTTC | CSVERSSYNEQFF